The clone carrying this T cell receptor beta chain occurred a few times. The antigen remains undetermined. This specimen belongs to a study of T cells after yellow fever vaccination. 5'RACE template switching added a universal primer site and UMIs to TCR cDNA. TCRdb used MiXCR to reprocess the 5' RACE reads, holding one entry per CDR3 protein. In the table there are roughly 160,000 distinct CDR3 sequences, 6% to 7.5% of which are singletons. V lost 4 bases and J 4 bases, leaving 13 bases between the germline ends. CDR1 and CDR2 (germline): SGHNT, YYREEE (reference sequence). The CDR3 is made up of 14 amino acids. The study, taken as a whole, reports: Weaker, the secondary response had a peak occurring faster, on day 5 versus 15. Clonotypes found in both CD4 and CD8 compartments made up a small share.

V is TRBV5-4 and J is TRBJ2-3; D may be TRBD2 (5 bases). This receptor was identified in a man aged 18 to 29 who received the YFV17D yellow fever vaccine. Sequences were derived from CD4+ T cells sorted from PBMCs, sampled 5 to 6 days after the first yellow fever vaccination. CDR3: CASSLRTVADTQYF. In DNA, the CDR3 is TGTGCCAGCAGCCTACGGACTGTCGCAGATACGCAGTATTTT.